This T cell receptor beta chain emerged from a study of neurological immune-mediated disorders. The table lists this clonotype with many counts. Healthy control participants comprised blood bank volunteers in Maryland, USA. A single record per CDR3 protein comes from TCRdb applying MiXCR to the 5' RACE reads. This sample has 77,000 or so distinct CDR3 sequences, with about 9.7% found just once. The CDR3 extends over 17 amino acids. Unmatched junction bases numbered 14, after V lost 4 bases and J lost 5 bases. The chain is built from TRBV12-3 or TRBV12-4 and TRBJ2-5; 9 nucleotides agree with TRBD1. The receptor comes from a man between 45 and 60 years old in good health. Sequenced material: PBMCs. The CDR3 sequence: CASSSTGTGRYQETQYF. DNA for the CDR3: TGTGCCAGCAGTTCAACTGGGACAGGGAGGTATCAGGAGACCCAGTACTTC.